The 31 T cell receptor beta chains reported below all come from one sample, sequenced in a study of shared clonotypes between healthy human individuals (TCRdb year 2020). The library was produced with the immunoSEQ multiplex PCR assay. Not all clones reach the TCRdb copy of this immuneACCESS table, which keeps in-frame sequences only. Checked studies attribute under half of the gap to unresolved V genes and leave the rest unexplained. Within this sample are approximately 940,000 clones, with over 75% of them counted one time only. Jointly, the top ten make up nearly 1.5% of the sample. Sequenced material: memory CD4+ T cells sorted from blood. Interpreted using the paper, the cell subset or site label stands for: CD45RA-negative fraction. The receptor set was obtained from a man between 18 and 35 years old in good health.

The DNA of the CDR3 is TGTGCCAGCACATCCCCCCGCGGGTTGTATAATTCACCCCTCCACTTT. Its translation: CASTSPRGLYNSPLHF. The chain employs TRBV28 and TRBJ1-6; D ambiguous. This CDR3 comprises 16 residues. Germline-derived CDR1 and CDR2 are MDHEN and SYDVKM. Trimming removed 7 bases from V and 4 bases from J, with 17 bases in between.

The rearrangement joins TRBV18 to TRBJ2-5; 9 bases are shared with TRBD1. Germline values: CDR1 KGHSH, CDR2 LQKENI. Trimming at V came to 2 bases and at J to 4 bases, leaving 8 bases not matched to a gene. The CDR3 consists of 16 residues. As DNA, the CDR3 is TGTGCCAGCTCACCAGGAAACAGGGGGCGCGTAGAGACCCAGTACTTC. Translated: CASSPGNRGRVETQYF.

Worth noting for this clone: A read error is possible here, since a much larger clone lies one base away. This chain connects TRBV5-5 to TRBJ2-3, with 11 bases aligning to TRBD2. The CDR3 has 14 amino acids. The germline V gene encodes CDR1 SGHKS and CDR2 YYEKEE (reference sequence). J was trimmed by 4 bases and V by 4 bases; bases with no gene match: 2. CDR3 sequence (DNA): TGTGCCAGCAGCACGGGACTAGCGGCAGATACGCAGTATTTT. This sequence encodes CASSTGLAADTQYF.

The rearrangement uses TRBV6-6 and TRBJ2-1, with 9 bases lining up with TRBD1. The V segment lost 4 bases and the J segment 7 bases; nucleotides outside the gene matches: 11. CDR1 and CDR2 from the germline V gene are MNHNY and SVGAGI (reference sequence). The CDR3 consists of 16 residues. For the CDR3, the DNA is TGTGCCAGCAGTTCCCTGGGACAGGGACTCCTAAATGAGCAGTTCTTC. Protein: CASSSLGQGLLNEQFF.

This clone was recorded once. This sequence joins TRBV18 and TRBJ1-5; D is unclear. Trimming pared 1 base from V and 16 bases from J, leaving 17 bases between. The CDR3 sequence is 13 residues long. In germline, CDR1 is KGHSH, CDR2 LQKENI. In DNA, the CDR3 is TGTGCCAGCTCACCACAGGGATCCAAACCCCCTCATTTT. Its translation is CASSPQGSKPPHF.

This clone was seen only a few times. The gene calls are TRBV5-1 and TRBJ2-5, with no clear D. Per the germline V gene, CDR1 is SGHRS and CDR2 is YFSETQ. The V end was cut by 0 bases, the J end by 2 bases, with 11 bases between. The CDR3 totals 15 residues. CDR3 sequence (DNA): TGCGCCAGCAGCTTGGGAGGTGGATTTCAAGAGACCCAGTACTTC. It codes for CASSLGGGFQETQYF.

The chain recombines TRBV5-1 with TRBJ2-3; 14 positions agree with TRBD2. Germline loops: CDR1 SGHRS, CDR2 YFSETQ. The CDR3 contains 14 residues. Unmatched junction bases numbered 2, after V lost 6 bases and J lost 5 bases. CDR3 bases: TGCGCCAGCAAGGGGACTAGCGGGAGAGATACGCAGTATTTT. This translates into CASKGTSGRDTQYF. Full variable domain (rest looked up from reference TRBV5-1 and TRBJ2-3): KAGVTQTPRYLIKTRGQQVTLSCSPISGHRSVSWYQQTPGQGLQFLFEYFSETQRNKGNFPGRFSGRQFSNSRSEMNVSTLELGDSALYLCASKGTSGRDTQYFGPGTRLTVL.

This clone was observed a few times. This chain joins TRBV19 and TRBJ2-1; 10 bases fit TRBD2. The ends lost 5 bases at V and 7 bases at J; junction bases unmatched: 11. This CDR3 is built from 16 residues. Germline V gene lookup returns CDR1 LNHDA and CDR2 SQIVND (reference sequence). DNA of the CDR3: TGTGCCAGTAGTGCAACTAGCGGGAAAGGTGGGAATGAGCAGTTCTTC. This translates into CASSATSGKGGNEQFF.

The gene calls are TRBV4-2 and TRBJ2-7; 10 nucleotides line up with TRBD1. Germline V gene lookup returns CDR1 LGHNA and CDR2 YNFKEQ. The CDR3 runs 18 residues. With 0 bases clipped from V and 0 bases from J, the junction kept 8 bases outside the gene matches. This chain's CDR3 is CASSQDFLGQGFSYEQYF. The CDR3 region has the DNA TGTGCCAGCAGCCAAGATTTTCTGGGACAGGGGTTCTCCTACGAGCAGTACTTC.

The chain joins TRBV27 to TRBJ1-4; perhaps TRBD1 as D (5 bases). The CDR3 length is 15 residues. The germline V gene has CDR1 MNHEY and CDR2 SMNVEV (reference sequence). V was clipped by 1 base and J by 2 bases, with 8 bases between them. CDR3 DNA: TGTGCCAGCAGTTTATTGGGGCAGACTAATGAAAAACTGTTTTTT. Its protein product is CASSLLGQTNEKLFF.

CDR3 in amino acids: CASSLADRVEQYF. The DNA of the CDR3 is TGTGCCAGCAGCTTGGCGGACAGGGTCGAGCAGTACTTC. The J gene is TRBJ2-7, the V gene TRBV5-4; 8 bases align to TRBD1. This CDR3 comprises 13 residues. V trimming: 0 bases; J trimming: 6 bases; junction bases outside the gene matches: 2. CDR1 SGHNT and CDR2 YYREEE come from the germline V gene (reference sequence).

This clone was recorded a few times. This sequence joins TRBV5-4 and TRBJ1-1; D not certain. CDR1 and CDR2 (germline): SGHNT, YYREEE (reference sequence). V shed 1 base and J shed 4 bases, with 8 bases lying between them. This CDR3 is 13 amino acids long. CDR3 nucleotides: TGTGCCAGCAGCTTGATGACTTCCACTGAAGCTTTCTTT. This gives the protein CASSLMTSTEAFF.

This chain connects TRBV10-3 to TRBJ2-3, with D possibly called TRBD1 or TRBD2 (6 bases each). Per the germline V gene, CDR1 is ENHRY and CDR2 is SYGVKD. The CDR3 spans 16 residues. V shed 6 bases and J shed 1 base, with 17 bases lying between them. CDR3 bases: TGTGCCATCAGGGGGGCGGGGCTGGGTGGCACAGATACGCAGTATTTT. It specifies CAIRGAGLGGTDTQYF.

The gene calls are TRBV6-6 and TRBJ2-1, with 11 bases lining up with TRBD2. Germline V lookup: CDR1 MNHNY, CDR2 SVGAGI (reference sequence). V gave up 6 bases and J gave up 8 bases; unmatched junction bases: 12. The CDR3 totals 16 residues. The CDR3 nucleotides are TGTGCCAGCAGAGGACAACTAGCGGGGGTGTCCGATGAGCAGTTCTTC. It codes for CASRGQLAGVSDEQFF.

DNA of the CDR3: TGTGCCAGCAGTTTTAAGGGGTGGTACTCCTACGAGCAGTACTTC. The encoded protein is CASSFKGWYSYEQYF. The chain carries TRBV28 and TRBJ2-7, with TRBD1 as a possible D gene (5 bases). Germline loops: CDR1 MDHEN, CDR2 SYDVKM. Trimming pared 3 bases from V and 0 bases from J, leaving 12 bases between. The CDR3 contains 15 residues.

This chain connects TRBV6-5 to TRBJ1-1; the match to TRBD1 covers 8 bases. Germline CDR1 reads MNHEY; CDR2 reads SVGAGI. CDR3 length: 14 residues. The trim removed 8 bases at V and 3 bases at J, leaving 8 bases unmatched. The chain's CDR3 is CASGPGGFDTEAFF. The CDR3 DNA reads as TGTGCCAGCGGGCCAGGGGGCTTCGACACTGAAGCTTTCTTT.

The chain combines TRBV9 with TRBJ2-3; 8 bases match TRBD2. Germline V gene sequence: CDR1 SGDLS, CDR2 YYNGEE. This CDR3 is 13 amino acids long. The J segment lost 5 bases and the V segment lost 10 bases, leaving 9 bases of the junction unmatched. The CDR3 loop reads CAPGTRVVDTQYF. CDR3 DNA: TGTGCCCCCGGGACTAGGGTGGTAGATACGCAGTATTTT.

The chain carries TRBV29-1 and TRBJ2-1, with 7 bases identical to TRBD2. Germline V gene data show CDR1 as SQVTM and CDR2 as ANQGSEA. J lost 4 bases, V lost 6 bases, and 9 bases had no gene match. The CDR3 runs 14 residues. The CDR3 reads CSVRREVGYNEQFF. In nucleotides, the CDR3 is TGCAGCGTCCGACGGGAGGTCGGGTACAATGAGCAGTTCTTC.

As for this clone: Other DNA sequences from this sample encode an identical CDR3 as well. V is TRBV2 and J is TRBJ1-2, with D tentatively TRBD1 (6 bases). Looked up from germline, CDR1 is SNHLY and CDR2 is FYNNEI. Trimming took 6 bases from V and 3 from J, leaving 8 bases between them. The CDR3 sequence is 12 residues long. CDR3 sequence (DNA): TGTGCCAGCAGGCGACAGGACTATGGCTACACCTTC. The encoded protein is CASRRQDYGYTF.

A note on this clone: Other DNA sequences in the same sample also yield this CDR3. This rearrangement joins TRBV6-5 to TRBJ1-1; D remains ambiguous. The germline V gene has CDR1 MNHEY and CDR2 SVGAGI. This CDR3 has 12 residues. V lost 4 bases and J lost 4, with 7 bases in between. CDR3 in DNA: TGTGCCAGCAGTTCTGCCGGCACTGAAGCTTTCTTT. It encodes CASSSAGTEAFF.

Remarks on this clone: At the DNA level, this CDR3 is encoded by other sequences in the same sample as well. The chain links TRBV5-1 to TRBJ2-5; maybe TRBD2 (5 bases). V was clipped by 4 bases and J by 3 bases, with 10 bases between them. CDR3 length: 13 residues. In germline, CDR1 is SGHRS, CDR2 YFSETQ. The CDR3 bases are TGCGCCAGCAGCCGACGGACTGAAGAGACCCAGTACTTC. Protein sequence: CASSRRTEETQYF.

The CDR3 loop is CASSWTQGGEQYF. The CDR3 nucleotides are TGTGCCAGCAGCTGGACACAGGGTGGGGAGCAGTACTTC. The chain combines TRBV7-2 with TRBJ2-7, with D perhaps TRBD1 (6 bases). Germline V gene lookup returns CDR1 SGHTA and CDR2 FQGNSA. The CDR3 has 13 amino acids. V shed 4 bases and J shed 7 bases, with 14 bases lying between them.

The chain recombines TRBV25-1 with TRBJ2-1; D perhaps matches TRBD2 (6 bases). The germline V gene has CDR1 MGHDK and CDR2 SYGVNS. Trimming took 4 bases from V and 3 from J, leaving 10 bases between them. The length of the CDR3 is 14 residues. The CDR3 protein is CASSGLDNYNEQFF. The CDR3 DNA is TGTGCCAGCAGTGGACTAGACAACTACAATGAGCAGTTCTTC.

This clone showed up just once. The chain couples TRBV9 to TRBJ2-7; D is ambiguous. This CDR3 has 14 amino acids. Trimming left V 7 bases short and J 2 bases short, with 16 bases between. Germline V gives CDR1 SGDLS, CDR2 YYNGEE. The CDR3 loop is CASGPSSSTYEQYF. The CDR3 DNA is TGTGCCAGCGGCCCGAGTTCCTCCACCTACGAGCAGTACTTC. The full variable domain, in which reference TRBV9 and TRBJ2-7 provide the parts outside the CDR3, is DSGVTQTPKHLITATGQRVTLRCSPRSGDLSVYWYQQSLDQGLQFLIQYYNGEERAKGNILERFSAQQFPDLHSELNLSSLELGDSALYFCASGPSSSTYEQYFGPGTRLTVT.

The rearrangement uses TRBV5-4 and TRBJ2-2, with 14 positions matching TRBD2. CDR1 and CDR2 from the germline V gene are SGHNT and YYREEE (reference sequence). The CDR3 is made up of 16 amino acids. J gave up 4 bases and V 4 bases, and 3 bases lay outside the gene matches. Written as DNA, the CDR3 is TGTGCCAGCAGCAGGGGACTAGCGGGAGCCACCGGGGAGCTGTTTTTT. It specifies CASSRGLAGATGELFF.

V and J are TRBV6-6 and TRBJ2-1; perhaps TRBD1 as D (6 bases). The ends were cut back, 0 bases at V and 4 bases at J, with 7 bases in the middle. The CDR3 sequence is 14 residues long. CDR1 and CDR2 from the germline V gene are MNHNY and SVGAGI (reference sequence). The CDR3 DNA follows: TGTGCCAGCAGTTACTCAGGGGGATACAATGAGCAGTTCTTC. Translation gives CASSYSGGYNEQFF.

The chain links TRBV6-5 to TRBJ1-3, with 9 positions matching TRBD1. Trimming at V came to 6 bases and at J to 1 base, leaving 4 bases not matched to a gene. CDR3 length: 15 residues. Germline loops: CDR1 MNHEY, CDR2 SVGAGI. The CDR3 loop is CASRQTGGSGNTIYF. The CDR3 nucleotides are TGTGCCAGCAGGCAGACAGGGGGTTCTGGAAACACCATATATTTT.

J is TRBJ2-4 and V is TRBV2, with D tentatively TRBD1 (6 bases). Trimming took off 5 bases at V and 7 bases at J, with 18 bases between the two ends. Looked up from germline, CDR1 is SNHLY and CDR2 is FYNNEI. The CDR3 totals 15 residues. The CDR3 sequence: CASSKEQGVLNIQYF. The CDR3 DNA is TGTGCCAGCAGTAAAGAACAGGGTGTTTTGAACATTCAGTACTTC.

Comments on this clone: In the same sample, other DNA sequences code for this CDR3. This chain connects TRBV30 to TRBJ2-5; D is perhaps TRBD2 (6 bases). This CDR3 has 12 residues. The germline V gene encodes CDR1 GTSNPN and CDR2 SVGIG (reference sequence). V lost 3 bases and J lost 4, with 9 bases in between. The chain's CDR3 is CAWRAGRETQYF. In nucleotides, the CDR3 is TGTGCCTGGAGGGCCGGGAGAGAGACCCAGTACTTC.

As regards this clone: The junction shows a germline mismatch at one end, possibly a read error. The rearrangement uses TRBV7-7 and TRBJ2-1; 10 bases match TRBD2. CDR1 is SSHAT, CDR2 FNYEAQ, per germline (reference sequence). CDR3 length: 15 residues. CDR3 sequence: CASSFGLADYNEQFF. The CDR3 nucleotides read TGTGCTAGCAGCTTTGGACTAGCGGACTACAATGAGCAGTTCTTC.

This clone was seen only a few times. This chain links TRBV5-4 with TRBJ2-7; 12 bases match TRBD1. Unmatched junction bases numbered 5, after V lost 4 bases and J lost 6 bases. In germline, CDR1 is SGHNT, CDR2 YYREEE (reference sequence). The CDR3 is made up of 14 amino acids. The DNA of the CDR3 is TGTGCCAGCAGCACGGGGGACAGGGGGCGCGAGCAGTACTTC. Translated, it gives CASSTGDRGREQYF.